These T cell receptor beta chains were read from a single sample in a study of brain metastases from non-small cell lung cancer. Generated by immunoSEQ multiplex PCR, the TCRdb table keeps only in-frame clones and is missing some. Seen here are over a thousand clones, around nine tenths observed once, and the top ten hold more than 6%. The sequenced material came from tumor-adjacent normal tissue. The receptors here all came from a donor aged 40 or over with non-small cell lung cancer. The CDR3 runs from the conserved cysteine through the conserved F or W.

j_gene: TRBJ2-5
v_gene: TRBV14
CDR3aa: CASSQPGGGWQTQYF

j_gene: TRBJ2-3
v_gene: TRBV19
CDR3aa: CASSSHLDTQYF

j_gene: TRBJ2-5
v_gene: TRBV9
CDR3aa: CASSAWDHQETQYF

j_gene: TRBJ2-2
v_gene: TRBV19
CDR3aa: CASSISGVDTGELFF

j_gene: TRBJ1-1
v_gene: TRBV28
CDR3aa: CASSPGLYTEAFF

j_gene: TRBJ1-5
v_gene: TRBV5-1
CDR3aa: CASSLAGPWGNQPQHF

j_gene: TRBJ2-1
v_gene: TRBV6-5
CDR3aa: CASSTLGQNEQFF

j_gene: TRBJ2-1
v_gene: TRBV28
CDR3aa: CASAPDLALTGNEQFF

j_gene: TRBJ1-4
v_gene: TRBV5-4
CDR3aa: CASSFQEEKLFF

j_gene: TRBJ2-1
v_gene: TRBV7-8
CDR3aa: CASSLGGRGSYNEQFF

j_gene: TRBJ2-7
v_gene: TRBV6-5
CDR3aa: CASNPGGFSYEQYF

j_gene: TRBJ2-2
v_gene: TRBV7-9
CDR3aa: CASSLALLNTGELFF

j_gene: TRBJ1-1
v_gene: TRBV6-5
CDR3aa: CASRPMDRLNTEAFF

j_gene: TRBJ2-2
v_gene: TRBV5-4
CDR3aa: CASSPDHNTGELFF

j_gene: TRBJ2-5
v_gene: TRBV19
CDR3aa: CASTGLAGQETQYF

j_gene: TRBJ2-2
v_gene: TRBV19
CDR3aa: CASSSGRNTGELFF

j_gene: TRBJ1-1
v_gene: TRBV27
CDR3aa: CASTHRGGDTEAFF

j_gene: TRBJ2-7
v_gene: TRBV4-3
CDR3aa: CASSLGAFYEQYF

j_gene: TRBJ2-3
v_gene: TRBV19
CDR3aa: CASSILQRDTQYF